The present T cell receptor (beta chain) was sequenced within a study of cytomegalovirus exposure and HLA in healthy donors. The junction had 12 bases not matched to a gene; V was cut back by 6 bases and J by 7 bases. The germline CDR1 and CDR2 sequences are SGHRS and YFSETQ. The length of the CDR3 is 15 residues. Use of 60 Vbeta and 13 Jbeta primers characterized the PCR. Assay: immunoSEQ multiplex PCR; the TCRdb copy retains only in-frame clones and omits some. This sample has about 170,000 clones, with roughly 84% found just once. Sequences were obtained from PBMCs. This rearrangement joins TRBV5-1 to TRBJ2-1, with 8 bases fitting TRBD2. This receptor was taken from a man younger than 30 in good health and CMV-seropositive. For the CDR3, the DNA is TGCGCCAGCACCGACGAAGGCGGGGGGTCGAATGAGCAGTTCTTC. Translation gives CASTDEGGGSNEQFF.